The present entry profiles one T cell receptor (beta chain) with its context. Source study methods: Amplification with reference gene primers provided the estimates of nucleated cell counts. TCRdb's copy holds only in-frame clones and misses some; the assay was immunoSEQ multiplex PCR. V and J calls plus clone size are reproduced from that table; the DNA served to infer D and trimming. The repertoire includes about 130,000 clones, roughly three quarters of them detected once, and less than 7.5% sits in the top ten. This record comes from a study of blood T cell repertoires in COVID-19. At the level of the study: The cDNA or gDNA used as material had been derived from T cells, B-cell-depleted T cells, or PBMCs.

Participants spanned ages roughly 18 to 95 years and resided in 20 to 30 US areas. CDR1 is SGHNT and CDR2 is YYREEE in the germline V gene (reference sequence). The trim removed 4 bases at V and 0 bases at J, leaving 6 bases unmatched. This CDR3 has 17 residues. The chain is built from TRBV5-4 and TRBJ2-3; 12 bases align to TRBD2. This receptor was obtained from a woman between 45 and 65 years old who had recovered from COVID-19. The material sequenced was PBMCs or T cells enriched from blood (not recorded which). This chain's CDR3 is CASSMRTSGASTDTQYF. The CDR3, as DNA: TGTGCCAGCAGCATGAGGACTAGCGGGGCTAGCACAGATACGCAGTATTTT.